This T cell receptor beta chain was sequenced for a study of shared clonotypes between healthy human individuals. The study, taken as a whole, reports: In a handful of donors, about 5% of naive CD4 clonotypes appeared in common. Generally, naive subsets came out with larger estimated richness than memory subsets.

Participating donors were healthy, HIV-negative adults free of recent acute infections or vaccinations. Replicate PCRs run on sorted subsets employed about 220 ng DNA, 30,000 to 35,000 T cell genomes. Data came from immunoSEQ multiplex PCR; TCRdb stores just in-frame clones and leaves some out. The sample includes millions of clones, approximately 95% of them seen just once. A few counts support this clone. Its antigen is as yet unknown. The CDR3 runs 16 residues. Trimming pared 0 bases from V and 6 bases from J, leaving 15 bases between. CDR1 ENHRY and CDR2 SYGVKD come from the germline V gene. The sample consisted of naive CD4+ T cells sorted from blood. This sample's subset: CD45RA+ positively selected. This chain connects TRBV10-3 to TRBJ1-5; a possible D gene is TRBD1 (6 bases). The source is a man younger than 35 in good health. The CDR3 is CAISESYLGGAQPQHF. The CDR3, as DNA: TGTGCCATCAGTGAGTCGTATTTGGGGGGCGCTCAGCCCCAGCATTTT.